This T cell receptor (beta chain) was sequenced during a study of CXCR3-negative and CXCR3-positive naive CD8 T cells. Study overall: Sequencing yielded around 150 million TRB reads, roughly 1.5 +/- 0.3 million per library.

Using triplicate sorts, roughly 300,000 cells were collected each time from every CD8+ T cell subset. Germline V gene sequence: CDR1 LGHNA, CDR2 YSLEER. CDR3 length: 17 residues. The authors made the TRB cDNA libraries by 5' RACE using UMI labels. No DNA is given; TCRdb re-called the 5' RACE reads and lists each CDR3 protein once. The repertoire shows about 41,000 distinct CDR3 sequences; the top ten hold around 1.9%. This TCR was recovered from a human donor in good health. Some clones in this sample may be carry-over from other donors' samples. This chain uses TRBV4-3 with TRBJ2-1; TCRdb's D call of TRBD2 is untestable without DNA. Sequenced sample: naive CXCR3- CD8+ T cells from blood. Subset denoted: CD45RO-CCR7+CD27+CD95- naive CD8+ T cells lacking CXCR3 (TNR3-). The CDR3 is CASSQDAAGTSYNEQFF.